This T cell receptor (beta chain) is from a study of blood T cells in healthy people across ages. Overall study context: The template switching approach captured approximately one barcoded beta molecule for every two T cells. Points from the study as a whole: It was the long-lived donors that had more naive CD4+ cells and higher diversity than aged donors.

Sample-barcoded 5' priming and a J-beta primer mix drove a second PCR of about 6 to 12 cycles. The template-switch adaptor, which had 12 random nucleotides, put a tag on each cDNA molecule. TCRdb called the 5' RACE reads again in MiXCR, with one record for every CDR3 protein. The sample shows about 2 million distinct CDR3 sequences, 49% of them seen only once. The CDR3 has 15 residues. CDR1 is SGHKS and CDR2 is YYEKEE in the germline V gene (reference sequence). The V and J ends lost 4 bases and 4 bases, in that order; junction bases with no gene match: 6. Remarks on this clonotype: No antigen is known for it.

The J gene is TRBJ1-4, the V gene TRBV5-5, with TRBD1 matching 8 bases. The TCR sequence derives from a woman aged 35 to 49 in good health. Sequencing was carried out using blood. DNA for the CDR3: TGTGCCAGCAGCCCACGGGACAGGAATAATGAAAAACTGTTTTTT. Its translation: CASSPRDRNNEKLFF.